This TCR beta chain emerged from a study of blood T cell repertoires in COVID-19. Looked up from germline, CDR1 is SGHTA and CDR2 is FQGNSA. V lost 1 base and J 1 base, leaving 10 bases between the germline ends. The CDR3 consists of 15 residues. Profiled with immunoSEQ multiplex PCR; TCRdb holds only in-frame clones, not every one. The data hold 150,000 to 200,000 clones, with around nine tenths observed a single time. This clone showed up just once. The TCR originated in a young woman who had recovered from COVID-19. This rearrangement joins TRBV7-2 to TRBJ1-1, with a weak D call TRBD1 (6 bases). Source material: peripheral blood. Here the CDR3 reads CASSLVQGRNTEAFF. DNA of the CDR3: TGTGCCAGCAGCTTAGTTCAGGGGAGGAACACTGAAGCTTTCTTT.